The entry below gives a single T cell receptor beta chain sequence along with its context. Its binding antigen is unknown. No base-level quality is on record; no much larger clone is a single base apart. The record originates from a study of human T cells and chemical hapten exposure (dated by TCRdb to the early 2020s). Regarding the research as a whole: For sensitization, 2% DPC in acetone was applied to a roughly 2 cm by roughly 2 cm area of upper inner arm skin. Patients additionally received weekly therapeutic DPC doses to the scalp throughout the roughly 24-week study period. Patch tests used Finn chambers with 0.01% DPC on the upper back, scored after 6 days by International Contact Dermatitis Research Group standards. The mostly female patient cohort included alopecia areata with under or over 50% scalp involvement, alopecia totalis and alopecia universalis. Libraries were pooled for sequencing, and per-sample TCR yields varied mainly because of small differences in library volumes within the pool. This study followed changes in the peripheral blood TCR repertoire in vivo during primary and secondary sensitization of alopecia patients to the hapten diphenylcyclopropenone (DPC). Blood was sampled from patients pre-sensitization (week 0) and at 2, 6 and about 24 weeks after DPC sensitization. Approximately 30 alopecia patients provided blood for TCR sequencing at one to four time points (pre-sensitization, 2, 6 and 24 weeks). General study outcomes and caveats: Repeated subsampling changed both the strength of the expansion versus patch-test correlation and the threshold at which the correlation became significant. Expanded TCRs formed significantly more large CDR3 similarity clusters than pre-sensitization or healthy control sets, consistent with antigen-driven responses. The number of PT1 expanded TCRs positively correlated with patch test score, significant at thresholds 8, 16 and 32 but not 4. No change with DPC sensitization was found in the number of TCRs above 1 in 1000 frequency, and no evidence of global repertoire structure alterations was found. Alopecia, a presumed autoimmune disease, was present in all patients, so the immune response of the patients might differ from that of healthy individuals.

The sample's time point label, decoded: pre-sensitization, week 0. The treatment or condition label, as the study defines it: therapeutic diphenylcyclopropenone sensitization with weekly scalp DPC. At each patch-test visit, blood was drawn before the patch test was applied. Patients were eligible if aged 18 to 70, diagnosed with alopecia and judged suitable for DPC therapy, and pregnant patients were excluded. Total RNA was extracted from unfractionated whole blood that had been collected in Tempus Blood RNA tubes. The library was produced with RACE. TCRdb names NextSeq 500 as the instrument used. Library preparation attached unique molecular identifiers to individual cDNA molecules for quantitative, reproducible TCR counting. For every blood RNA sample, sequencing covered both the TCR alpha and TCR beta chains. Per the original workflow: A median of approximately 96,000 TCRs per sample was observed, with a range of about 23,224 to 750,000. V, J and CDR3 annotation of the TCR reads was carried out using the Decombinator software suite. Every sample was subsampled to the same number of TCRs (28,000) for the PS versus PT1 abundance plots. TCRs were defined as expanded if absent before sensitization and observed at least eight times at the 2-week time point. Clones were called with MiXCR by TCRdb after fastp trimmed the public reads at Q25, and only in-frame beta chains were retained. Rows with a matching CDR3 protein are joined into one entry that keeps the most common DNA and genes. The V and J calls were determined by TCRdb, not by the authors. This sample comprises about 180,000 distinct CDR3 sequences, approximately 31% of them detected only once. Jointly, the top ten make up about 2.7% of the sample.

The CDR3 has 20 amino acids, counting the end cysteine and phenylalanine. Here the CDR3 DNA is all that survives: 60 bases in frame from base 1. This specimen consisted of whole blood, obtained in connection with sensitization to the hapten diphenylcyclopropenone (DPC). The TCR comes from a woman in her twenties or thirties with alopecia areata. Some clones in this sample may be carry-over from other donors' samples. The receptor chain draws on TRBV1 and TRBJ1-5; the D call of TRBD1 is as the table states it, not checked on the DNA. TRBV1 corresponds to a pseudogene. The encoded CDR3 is CTSSQGLTGGRRVSNQPQHF. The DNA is TGCACCAGCAGCCAAGGATTGACAGGGGGGCGTAGGGTAAGCAATCAGCCCCAGCATTTT.